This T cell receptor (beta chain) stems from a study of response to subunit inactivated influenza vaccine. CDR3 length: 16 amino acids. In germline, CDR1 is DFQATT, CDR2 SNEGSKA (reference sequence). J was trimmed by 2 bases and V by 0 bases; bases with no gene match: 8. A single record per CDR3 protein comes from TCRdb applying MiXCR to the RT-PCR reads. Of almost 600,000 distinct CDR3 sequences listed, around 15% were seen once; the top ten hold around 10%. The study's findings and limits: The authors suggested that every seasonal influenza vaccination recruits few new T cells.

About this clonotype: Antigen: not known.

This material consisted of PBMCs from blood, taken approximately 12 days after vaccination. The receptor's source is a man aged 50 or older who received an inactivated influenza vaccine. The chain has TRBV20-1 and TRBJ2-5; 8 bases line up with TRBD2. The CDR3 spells CSAREPPAGGQETQYF. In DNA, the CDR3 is TGCAGTGCTAGAGAGCCTCCGGCGGGGGGACAAGAGACCCAGTACTTC.